The sequence of this TCR beta chain was determined in a study of control samples from healthy donors and cancer patients (TCRdb year 2020). V loses 2 bases, J loses 8 bases, and the germline ends lie 21 bases apart. Per the germline V gene, MNHEY is the CDR1 and SVGAGI is the CDR2. Counted from cysteine to phenylalanine, this CDR3 has 16 amino acids. Of all the DNA, just the CDR3 is kept, 48 bases in frame from base 1. Library preparation used the immunoSEQ multiplex PCR assay. Drawn from immuneACCESS, this table holds only the in-frame rearrangements with V and J called that TCRdb kept. Clones are partly lost; checked studies trace under half to an unresolved V gene and leave the rest unexplained. Within this sample are about 170,000 clones, with approximately 90% of them counted one time only. The ten largest account for around 11% of the sample. As concerns this clone: Its antigen target is currently unknown. No base quality information exists; no much larger clone differs at one position.

This receptor was obtained from a man aged 30 to 45 in good health. The sequencing input was blood. The sequence is built from TRBV6-5 and TRBJ1-1; the D segment could be TRBD1, given 6 matching bases. The encoded CDR3 is CASSYALAGHQTEAFF. The nucleotide sequence reads TGTGCCAGCAGTTACGCCCTGGCGGGACACCAAACCGAAGCTTTCTTT.